Detailed here is one T cell receptor beta chain. Residents of about two dozen US areas, aged about 18 to 95 years, made up the participants. Assignments of participants to cohorts depended upon their own reported clinical history. V shed 1 base and J 6 bases; nucleotides not matched to a gene: 1. This CDR3 region has 14 residues. Germline V gives CDR1 SGHRS, CDR2 YFSETQ. This sample stems from a study of blood T cell repertoires in COVID-19. Generated by immunoSEQ multiplex PCR, the TCRdb table keeps only in-frame clones and is missing some. The sample consists of fewer than 200,000 clones, around four fifths of them appearing once.

This TCR was recovered from a woman aged 45-60 years in a cohort exposed to, infected with or recovered from COVID-19 (not recorded which). The chain combines TRBV5-1 with TRBJ2-2; 9 bases align to TRBD1. Sequenced sample: PBMCs or T cells enriched from blood (not recorded which). CDR3 bases: TGCGCCAGCAGCTTGAGGGACAGGGCCGGGGAGCTGTTTTTT. It is translated as CASSLRDRAGELFF. Full variable domain (outside the CDR3, taken from reference TRBV5-1 and TRBJ2-2): KAGVTQTPRYLIKTRGQQVTLSCSPISGHRSVSWYQQTPGQGLQFLFEYFSETQRNKGNFPGRFSGRQFSNSRSEMNVSTLELGDSALYLCASSLRDRAGELFFGEGSRLTVL.